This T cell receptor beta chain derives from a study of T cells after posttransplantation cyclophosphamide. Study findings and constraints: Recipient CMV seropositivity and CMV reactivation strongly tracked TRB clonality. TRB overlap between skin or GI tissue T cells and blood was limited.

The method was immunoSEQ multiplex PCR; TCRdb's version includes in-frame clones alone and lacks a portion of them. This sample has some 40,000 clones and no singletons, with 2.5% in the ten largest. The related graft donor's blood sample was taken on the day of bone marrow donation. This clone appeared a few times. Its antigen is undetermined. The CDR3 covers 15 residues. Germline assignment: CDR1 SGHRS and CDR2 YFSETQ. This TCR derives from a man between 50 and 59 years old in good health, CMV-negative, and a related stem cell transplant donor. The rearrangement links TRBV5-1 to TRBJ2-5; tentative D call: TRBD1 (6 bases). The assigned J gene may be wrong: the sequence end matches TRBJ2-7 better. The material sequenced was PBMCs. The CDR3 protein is CASSLAQGYSYEQYF. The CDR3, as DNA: TGCGCCAGCAGCTTGGCACAGGGCTACTCCTACGAGCAGTACTTC.